Listed below are T cell receptor beta chains from one sample, sequenced in a study of T cells in tumors after PD-1 blockade. The data were produced by immunoSEQ multiplex PCR, yet TCRdb's version contains in-frame clones alone and is incomplete. The data contain about 33,000 clones, roughly 73% of them seen just once; the ten biggest clones take up around 40%. The specimen was PBMCs, collected before anti-PD-1 treatment. These receptors were obtained from a human donor with basal cell carcinoma. CDR3s include the opening cysteine and the closing phenylalanine or tryptophan. The D gene is left open where the match is weak. Clone size is given for some rows only: seen once, a few or many times, or a class if the clone is expanded.

CDR3 protein,CDR3 DNA,J gene,clone size,D gene,V gene
CASQRESSYNEQFF,TGTGCCAGCCAGCGGGAGTCGTCCTACAATGAGCAGTTCTTC,TRBJ2-1,NA,TRBD2,TRBV5-4
CASSRDSRSNQPQHF,TGTGCCAGCAGTCGGGACAGCCGGAGCAATCAGCCCCAGCATTTT,TRBJ1-5,NA,TRBD1,TRBV5-5
CASSYLTTAGNTIYF,TGTGCCAGCAGTTACTTGACAACGGCTGGAAACACCATATATTTT,TRBJ1-3,NA,NA,TRBV6-6
CASSQGGGLNTEAFF,TGTGCCAGCAGCCAAGGGGGGGGCCTGAACACTGAAGCTTTCTTT,TRBJ1-1,NA,NA,TRBV3-1/TRBV3-2
CASSQSQTGSYEQYF,TGCGCCAGCAGCCAATCCCAGACTGGATCCTACGAGCAGTACTTC,TRBJ2-7,NA,NA,TRBV4-3
CSVLGRRQPSSSYEQYF,TGCAGCGTCCTCGGTCGCAGACAACCCTCCAGCTCCTACGAGCAGTACTTC,TRBJ2-7,NA,NA,TRBV29-1
CASSIREAYNEQFF,TGTGCCAGTAGTATTCGGGAGGCTTACAATGAGCAGTTCTTC,TRBJ2-1,few,TRBD2,TRBV19
CASSTISQTAGNTIYF,TGTGCCAGTTCTACCATTTCCCAGACAGCTGGAAACACCATATATTTT,TRBJ1-3,NA,NA,TRBV9
CASSLGVTGELFF,TGCGCCAGCAGCTTGGGTGTCACCGGGGAGCTGTTTTTT,TRBJ2-2,NA,NA,TRBV5-1
CASSFGGSYTDTQYF,TGTGCCAGCAGCTTCGGTGGGAGCTACACAGATACGCAGTATTTT,TRBJ2-3,NA,NA,TRBV7-2
CASSFRANPRQPQHF,TGTGCCAGCAGCTTCCGGGCCAACCCCCGTCAGCCCCAGCATTTT,TRBJ1-5,NA,NA,TRBV5-6
CASSSGLAGGWVTDTQYF,TGTGCCAGCAGCTCTGGACTAGCGGGGGGATGGGTCACAGATACGCAGTATTTT,TRBJ2-3,NA,TRBD2,TRBV7-9
CASSPSGTGGSGGYTF,TGTGCCAGCAGTCCTTCCGGGACAGGGGGATCGGGCGGCTACACCTTC,TRBJ1-2,NA,TRBD1,TRBV9
CASSFPGTGGYYEQYF,TGTGCCAGCAGTTTTCCCGGGACAGGGGGCTATTACGAGCAGTACTTC,TRBJ2-7,few,TRBD1,TRBV28
CASSLVGGLATNEKLFF,TGTGCCAGCAGCTTAGTGGGGGGGCTTGCAACTAATGAAAAACTGTTTTTT,TRBJ1-4,NA,NA,TRBV7-2